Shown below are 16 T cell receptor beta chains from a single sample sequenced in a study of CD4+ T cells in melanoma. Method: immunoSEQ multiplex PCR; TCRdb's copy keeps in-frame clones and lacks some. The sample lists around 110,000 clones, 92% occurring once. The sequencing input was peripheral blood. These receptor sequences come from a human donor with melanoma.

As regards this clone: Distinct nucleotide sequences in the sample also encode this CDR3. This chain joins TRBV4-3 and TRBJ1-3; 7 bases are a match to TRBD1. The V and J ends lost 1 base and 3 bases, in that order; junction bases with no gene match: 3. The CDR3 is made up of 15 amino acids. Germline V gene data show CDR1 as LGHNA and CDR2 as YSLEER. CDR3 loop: CASSQGTGDGNTIYF. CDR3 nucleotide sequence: TGCGCCAGCAGCCAAGGGACAGGCGATGGAAACACCATATATTTT.

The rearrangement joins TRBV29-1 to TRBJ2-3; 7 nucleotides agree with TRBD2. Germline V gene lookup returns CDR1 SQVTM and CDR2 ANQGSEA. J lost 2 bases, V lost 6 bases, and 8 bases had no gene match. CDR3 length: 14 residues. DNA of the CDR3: TGCAGCGTCGCCTACGGGGGGATCACAGATACGCAGTATTTT. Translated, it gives CSVAYGGITDTQYF.

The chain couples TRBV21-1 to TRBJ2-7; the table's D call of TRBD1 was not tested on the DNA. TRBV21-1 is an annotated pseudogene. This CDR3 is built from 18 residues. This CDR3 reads CASSKECGPGQGPYEQYF. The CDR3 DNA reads TGTGCCAGCAGCAAAGAGTGTGGACCGGGACAGGGCCCCTACGAGCAGTACTTC.

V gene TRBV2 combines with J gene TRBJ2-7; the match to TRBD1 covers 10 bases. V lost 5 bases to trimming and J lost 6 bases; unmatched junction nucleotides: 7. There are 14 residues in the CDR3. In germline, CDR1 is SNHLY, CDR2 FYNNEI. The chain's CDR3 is CASSNRQGASEQYF. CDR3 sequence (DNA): TGTGCCAGCAGTAATCGACAGGGGGCCTCCGAGCAGTACTTC.

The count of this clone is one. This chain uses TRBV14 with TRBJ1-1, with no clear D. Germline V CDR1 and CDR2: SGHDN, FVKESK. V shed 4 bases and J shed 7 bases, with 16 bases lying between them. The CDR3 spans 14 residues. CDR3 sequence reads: CASSPGIRTIEAFF. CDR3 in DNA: TGTGCCAGCAGCCCCGGGATCCGGACGATTGAAGCTTTCTTT.

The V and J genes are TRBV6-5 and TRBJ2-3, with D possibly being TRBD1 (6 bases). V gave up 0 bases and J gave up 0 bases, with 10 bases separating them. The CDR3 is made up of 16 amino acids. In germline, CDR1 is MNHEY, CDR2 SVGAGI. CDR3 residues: CASSYSGTPSTDTQYF. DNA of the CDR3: TGTGCCAGCAGTTACTCCGGGACACCTAGCACAGATACGCAGTATTTT.

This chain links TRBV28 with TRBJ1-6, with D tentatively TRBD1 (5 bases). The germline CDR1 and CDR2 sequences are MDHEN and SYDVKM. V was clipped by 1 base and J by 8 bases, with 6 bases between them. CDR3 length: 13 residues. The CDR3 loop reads CASSLLGDSPLHF. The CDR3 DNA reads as TGTGCCAGCAGTTTATTAGGGGATTCACCCCTCCACTTT.

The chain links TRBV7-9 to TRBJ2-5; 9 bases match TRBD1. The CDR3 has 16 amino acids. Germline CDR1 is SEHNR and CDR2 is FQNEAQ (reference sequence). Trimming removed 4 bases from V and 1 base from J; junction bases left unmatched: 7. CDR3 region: CASSSAGTGLQETQYF. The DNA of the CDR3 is TGTGCCAGCAGCTCCGCCGGGACAGGGCTCCAAGAGACCCAGTACTTC.

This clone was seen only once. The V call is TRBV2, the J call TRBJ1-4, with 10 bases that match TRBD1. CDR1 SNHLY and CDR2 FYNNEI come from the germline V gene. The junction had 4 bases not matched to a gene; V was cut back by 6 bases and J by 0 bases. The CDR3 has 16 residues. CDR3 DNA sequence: TGTGCCAGCAGACGGGACAGGGGTGCAACTAATGAAAAACTGTTTTTT. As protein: CASRRDRGATNEKLFF.

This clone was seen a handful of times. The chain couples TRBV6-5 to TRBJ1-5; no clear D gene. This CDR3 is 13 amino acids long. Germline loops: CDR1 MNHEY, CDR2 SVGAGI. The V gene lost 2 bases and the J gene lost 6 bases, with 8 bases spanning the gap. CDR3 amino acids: CASSYRESQPQHF. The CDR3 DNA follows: TGTGCCAGCAGTTACAGGGAAAGTCAGCCCCAGCATTTT.

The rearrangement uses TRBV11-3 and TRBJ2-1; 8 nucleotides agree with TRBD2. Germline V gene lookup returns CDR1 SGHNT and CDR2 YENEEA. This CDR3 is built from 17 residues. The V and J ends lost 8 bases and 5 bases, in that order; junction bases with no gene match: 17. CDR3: CASAVGSGTGFHNEQFF. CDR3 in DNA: TGTGCCAGCGCGGTGGGTAGCGGGACGGGTTTTCACAATGAGCAGTTCTTC. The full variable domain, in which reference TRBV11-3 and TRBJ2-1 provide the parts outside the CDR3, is EAGVVQSPRYKIIEKKQPVAFWCNPISGHNTLYWYLQNLGQGPELLIRYENEEAVDDSQLPKDRFSAERLKGVDSTLKIQPAELGDSAVYLCASAVGSGTGFHNEQFFGPGTRLTVL.

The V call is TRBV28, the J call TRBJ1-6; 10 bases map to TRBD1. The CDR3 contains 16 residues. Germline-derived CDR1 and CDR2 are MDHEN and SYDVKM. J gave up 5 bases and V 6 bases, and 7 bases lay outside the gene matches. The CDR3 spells CASSPDRGRDNSPLHF. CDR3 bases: TGTGCCAGCAGCCCCGACAGGGGGCGGGATAATTCACCCCTCCACTTT.

CDR3 sequence: CASSLNIGGADETQYF. Here the CDR3 DNA reads TGCGCCAGCAGCCTTAATATCGGGGGGGCCGACGAGACCCAGTACTTC. This rearrangement joins TRBV5-1 to TRBJ2-5; 8 bases are a match to TRBD2. The germline V gene has CDR1 SGHRS and CDR2 YFSETQ. The J segment lost 5 bases and the V segment lost 4 bases, leaving 13 bases of the junction unmatched. The CDR3 has 16 residues.

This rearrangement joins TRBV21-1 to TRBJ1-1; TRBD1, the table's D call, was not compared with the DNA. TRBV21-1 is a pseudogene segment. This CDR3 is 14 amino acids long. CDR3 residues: CASSKECIEGVPFF. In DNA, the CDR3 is TGTGCCAGCAGCAAAGAGTGCATCGAAGGGGTCCCTTTCTTT.

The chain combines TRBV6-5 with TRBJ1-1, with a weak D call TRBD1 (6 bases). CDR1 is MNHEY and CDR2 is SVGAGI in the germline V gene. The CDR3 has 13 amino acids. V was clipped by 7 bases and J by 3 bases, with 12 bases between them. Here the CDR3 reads CASKRGGDTEAFF. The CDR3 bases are TGTGCCAGCAAACGAGGGGGGGACACTGAAGCTTTCTTT.

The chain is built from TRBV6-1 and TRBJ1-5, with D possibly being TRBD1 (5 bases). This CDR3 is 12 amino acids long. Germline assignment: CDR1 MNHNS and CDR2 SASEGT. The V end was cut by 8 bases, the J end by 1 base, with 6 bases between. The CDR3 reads CASGGSNQPQHF. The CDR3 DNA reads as TGTGCCAGCGGGGGGAGCAATCAGCCCCAGCATTTT.